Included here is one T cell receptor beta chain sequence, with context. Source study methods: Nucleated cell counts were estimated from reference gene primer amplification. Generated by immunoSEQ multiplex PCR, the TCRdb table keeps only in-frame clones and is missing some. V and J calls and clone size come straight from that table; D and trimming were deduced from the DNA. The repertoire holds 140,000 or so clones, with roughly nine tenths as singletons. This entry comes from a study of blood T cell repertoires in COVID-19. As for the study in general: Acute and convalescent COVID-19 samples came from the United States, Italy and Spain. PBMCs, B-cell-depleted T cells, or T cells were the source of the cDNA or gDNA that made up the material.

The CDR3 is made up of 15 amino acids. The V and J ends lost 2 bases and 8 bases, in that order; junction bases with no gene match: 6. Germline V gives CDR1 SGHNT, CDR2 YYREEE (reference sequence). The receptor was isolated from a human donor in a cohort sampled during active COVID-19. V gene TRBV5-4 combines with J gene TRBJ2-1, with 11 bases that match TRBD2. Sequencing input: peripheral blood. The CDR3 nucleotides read TGTGCCAGCAGCTTAAGACTAGCGGGGTGGGATGAGCAGTTCTTC. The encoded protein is CASSLRLAGWDEQFF.